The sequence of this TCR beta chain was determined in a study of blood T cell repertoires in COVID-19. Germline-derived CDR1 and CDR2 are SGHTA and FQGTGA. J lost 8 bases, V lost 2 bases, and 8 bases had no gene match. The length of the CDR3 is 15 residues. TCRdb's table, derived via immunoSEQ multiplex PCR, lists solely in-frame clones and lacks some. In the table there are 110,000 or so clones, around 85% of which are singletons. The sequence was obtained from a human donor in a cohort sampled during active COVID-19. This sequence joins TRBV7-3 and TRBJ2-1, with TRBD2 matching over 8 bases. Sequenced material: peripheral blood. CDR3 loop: CASSLGAGGTDEQFF. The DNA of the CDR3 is TGTGCCAGCAGCTTAGGGGCGGGGGGCACAGATGAGCAGTTCTTC.